This T cell receptor (beta chain) was documented in a study of CD8+CD57+ T cells in acquired aplastic anemia. It was genomic DNA that served as the template for profiling TCR beta VDJ and CDR3. TCRdb recomputed calls from the reads with MiXCR, one row per CDR3 protein. The sample has approximately 98,000 distinct CDR3 sequences; 50% to 65% are singletons. CDR1 is ENHRY, CDR2 SYGVKD, per germline. This CDR3 is built from 14 residues. Trimming cost V 8 bases and J 6 bases, with 17 bases left between them. The source of this sequence is a human donor in good health, serving as a control. V and J are TRBV10-3 and TRBJ2-1; D is perhaps TRBD2 (7 bases). The sequenced material came from sorted CD4+, CD8+, or CD8+CD57+ T cells (not recorded which) from PBMCs. CDR3 nucleotide sequence: TGTGCCATCTGGGGCGGGGGCCCGGGCAATGAGCAGTTCTTC. Translating it yields CAIWGGGPGNEQFF.